This TCR beta chain derives from a study of T cells in Graves' hyperthyroidism and ophthalmopathy. Study information: Peripheral blood collection took place at initial diagnosis, before any treatment.

CDR1 and CDR2 from the germline V gene are SQVTM and ANQGSEA. Trimming took 3 bases from V and 5 from J; bases not matched to a gene: 9. The CDR3 runs 14 residues. What was amplified from RNA transcripts were TCR beta CDR3 regions. An initial round of RT-PCR targeting the TCR CDR3 relied on the HTBI primer set. From the multiplex PCR reads, TCRdb called clonotypes with MiXCR, one entry per CDR3 protein. The sample lists around 300,000 distinct CDR3 sequences, approximately 13% occurring once. The sample holds many counts of this clonotype. Lactation, pregnancy, other autoimmune disease or uncontrolled infection excluded patients. Clinical symptoms, serum thyroxine, TRAb, thyroid ultrasound and orbital computed tomography informed diagnoses.

J is TRBJ1-2 and V is TRBV29-1; 7 bases are a match to TRBD1. The sequence came from a middle-aged woman with Graves' hyperthyroidism. The sample consisted of blood. CDR3 amino acids: CSVDSGRGVYGYTF. DNA for the CDR3: TGCAGCGTTGATTCGGGCAGGGGGGTTTATGGCTACACCTTC.